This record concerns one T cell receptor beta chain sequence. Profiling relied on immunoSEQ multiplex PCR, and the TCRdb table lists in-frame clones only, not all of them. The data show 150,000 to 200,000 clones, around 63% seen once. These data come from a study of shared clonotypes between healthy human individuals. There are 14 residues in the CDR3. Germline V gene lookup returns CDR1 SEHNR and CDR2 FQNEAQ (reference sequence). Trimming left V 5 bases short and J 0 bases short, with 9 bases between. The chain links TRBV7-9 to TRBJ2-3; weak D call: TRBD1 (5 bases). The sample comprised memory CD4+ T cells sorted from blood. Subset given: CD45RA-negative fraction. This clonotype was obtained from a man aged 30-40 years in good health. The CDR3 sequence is CASSRQSSTDTQYF. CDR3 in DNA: TGTGCCAGCAGCCGACAGTCTAGCACAGATACGCAGTATTTT.